Listed below are T cell receptor beta chains from one sample, sequenced in a study of PD-L1 blockade in urothelial cancer. Clones were sequenced by immunoSEQ multiplex PCR, and TCRdb holds only the in-frame ones, with some missing. The sample consists of some 120,000 clones, 75% to 90% of them appearing once. Sequencing used PBMCs, obtained around atezolizumab (anti-PD-L1) treatment. The receptors derive from a man aged 55 to 70 with urothelial cancer. CDR3s include the opening cysteine and the closing phenylalanine or tryptophan. A D gene is named only where the DNA matches it firmly. Where a row states a size, it is once, few, many or the class of an expanded clone; other rows omit it.

abundance: .; d_gene: TRBD1; j_gene: TRBJ2-7; v_gene: TRBV5-1; CDR3nt: TGCGCCAGCAGCGGGGGCCTCTGGGACAGGGACTACGAGCAGTACTTC; CDR3aa: CASSGGLWDRDYEQYF
abundance: .; d_gene: .; j_gene: TRBJ2-1; v_gene: TRBV15; CDR3nt: TGTGCCACCAGTCCGACGGGAAGGCTAGGGAGCGATGAGCAGTTCTTC; CDR3aa: CATSPTGRLGSDEQFF
abundance: .; d_gene: .; j_gene: TRBJ2-7; v_gene: TRBV9; CDR3nt: TGTGCCAGCAGCGTAGGAGGGTATAGGACCCACGAGCAGTACTTC; CDR3aa: CASSVGGYRTHEQYF
abundance: .; d_gene: .; j_gene: TRBJ2-1; v_gene: TRBV6-5; CDR3nt: TGTGCCAGCAGTTACTTCGGTTACAATGAGCAGTTCTTC; CDR3aa: CASSYFGYNEQFF
abundance: .; d_gene: TRBD1; j_gene: TRBJ2-7; v_gene: TRBV6-4; CDR3nt: TGTGCCAGCAGTCCCCCCGGGACAGGGCGCGAGCAGTACTTC; CDR3aa: CASSPPGTGREQYF
abundance: once; d_gene: TRBD1; j_gene: TRBJ2-7; v_gene: TRBV7-8; CDR3nt: TGTGCCAGCAGCCGGAATCCGGGACAGACGAGCTCCTACGAGCAGTACTTC; CDR3aa: CASSRNPGQTSSYEQYF
abundance: .; d_gene: .; j_gene: TRBJ1-1; v_gene: TRBV7-9; CDR3nt: TGTGCCAGCAGCCAACAGGTCATACGGGGGGATCGGACCACTGAAGCTTTCTTT; CDR3aa: CASSQQVIRGDRTTEAFF
abundance: .; d_gene: .; j_gene: TRBJ2-6; v_gene: TRBV28; CDR3nt: TGTGCCAGCAGTCAATCAACAGGAAGGGGCTCTGGGGCCAACGTCCTGACTTTC; CDR3aa: CASSQSTGRGSGANVLTF
abundance: .; d_gene: .; j_gene: TRBJ2-5; v_gene: TRBV28; CDR3nt: TGTGCCAGCAATTCCCCCCCAGGAGAGACCCAGTACTTC; CDR3aa: CASNSPPGETQYF
abundance: .; d_gene: .; j_gene: TRBJ1-5; v_gene: TRBV4-2; CDR3nt: TGTGCCAGCAGCCCCTACCTTAATCAGCCCCAGCATTTT; CDR3aa: CASSPYLNQPQHF
abundance: .; d_gene: TRBD2; j_gene: TRBJ2-7; v_gene: TRBV7-6; CDR3nt: TGTGCCAGCAGCTCTAGCGGGAGCGGATACGAGCAGTACTTC; CDR3aa: CASSSSGSGYEQYF
abundance: .; d_gene: .; j_gene: TRBJ1-2; v_gene: TRBV14; CDR3nt: TGTGCCAGCAGCCAGACATCACAGGTTTACTATGGCTACACCTTC; CDR3aa: CASSQTSQVYYGYTF
abundance: once; d_gene: TRBD2; j_gene: TRBJ2-1; v_gene: TRBV6-4; CDR3nt: TGTGCCAGCCGATCCGGGACTAGCTCCTACAATGAGCAGTTCTTC; CDR3aa: CASRSGTSSYNEQFF
abundance: .; d_gene: TRBD2; j_gene: TRBJ2-1; v_gene: TRBV11-2; CDR3nt: TGTGCCAGCAGCACAACTAGCGGGGGGGCCATTGAGCAGTTCTTC; CDR3aa: CASSTTSGGAIEQFF
abundance: .; d_gene: TRBD1; j_gene: TRBJ2-1; v_gene: TRBV6-4; CDR3nt: TGTGCCAGCAGCCGGGACAGGGGAGATGAGCAGTTCTTC; CDR3aa: CASSRDRGDEQFF
abundance: .; d_gene: TRBD1; j_gene: TRBJ1-2; v_gene: TRBV5-6; CDR3nt: TGTGCCAGCAGCTTGACAGGGGCAGTGGACTATGGCTACACCTTC; CDR3aa: CASSLTGAVDYGYTF
abundance: .; d_gene: .; j_gene: TRBJ2-5; v_gene: TRBV2; CDR3nt: TGTGCCAGCAGTATGACTAGGGAGACCCAGTACTTC; CDR3aa: CASSMTRETQYF
abundance: .; d_gene: TRBD2; j_gene: TRBJ2-5; v_gene: TRBV7-6; CDR3nt: TGTGCCAGCAGCTTAGGAAGTTGGACTAGCTGGGAGACCCAGTACTTC; CDR3aa: CASSLGSWTSWETQYF
abundance: once; d_gene: TRBD1; j_gene: TRBJ1-1; v_gene: TRBV5-1; CDR3nt: TGCGCCAGCAGCTTGGGAGGACAGGTACTTCACACTGAAGCTTTCTTT; CDR3aa: CASSLGGQVLHTEAFF
abundance: .; d_gene: TRBD2; j_gene: TRBJ2-7; v_gene: TRBV10-3; CDR3nt: TGTGCCATCAGTGGGACTAGCGGTCAAAGCCACTCCTACGAGCAGTACTTC; CDR3aa: CAISGTSGQSHSYEQYF
abundance: .; d_gene: .; j_gene: TRBJ2-3; v_gene: TRBV5-1; CDR3nt: TGCGCCAGCAGCTTGGGTGTAGCGAGCACAGATACGCAGTATTTT; CDR3aa: CASSLGVASTDTQYF
abundance: .; d_gene: .; j_gene: TRBJ1-3; v_gene: TRBV6-1; CDR3nt: TGTGCCAGCAGTGTCTCCGGGACAAGGACCTCTGGAAACACCATATATTTT; CDR3aa: CASSVSGTRTSGNTIYF
abundance: .; d_gene: .; j_gene: TRBJ1-3; v_gene: TRBV13; CDR3nt: TGTGCCAGCAGCTCCCGGGACACCCGAAACACCATATATTTT; CDR3aa: CASSSRDTRNTIYF
abundance: .; d_gene: TRBD1; j_gene: TRBJ1-1; v_gene: TRBV29-1; CDR3nt: TGCAGCGGTCAGGGGGCCGGGACTGAAGCTTTCTTT; CDR3aa: CSGQGAGTEAFF
abundance: .; d_gene: TRBD1; j_gene: TRBJ2-7; v_gene: TRBV5-1; CDR3nt: TGCGCCAGCAGTTCACCCTCACCCGGACAGGGGGTCCGCTACGAGCAGTACTTC; CDR3aa: CASSSPSPGQGVRYEQYF
abundance: .; d_gene: .; j_gene: TRBJ2-7; v_gene: TRBV9; CDR3nt: TGTGCCAGCAGCGTAGACGCTAGCAGCTCCTACGAGCAGTACTTC; CDR3aa: CASSVDASSSYEQYF
abundance: few; d_gene: TRBD2; j_gene: TRBJ2-1; v_gene: TRBV4-2; CDR3nt: TGTGCCAGCGCCGCGACTAGCCCCTTGGCCAATGAGCAGTTCTTC; CDR3aa: CASAATSPLANEQFF
abundance: .; d_gene: .; j_gene: TRBJ2-7; v_gene: TRBV11-1; CDR3nt: TGTGCCAGCAGCCCCCGCCAGGGGCCTAGGTTGGACGAGCAGTACTTC; CDR3aa: CASSPRQGPRLDEQYF
abundance: .; d_gene: TRBD1; j_gene: TRBJ1-5; v_gene: TRBV18; CDR3nt: TGTGCCAGCTCACCGTGGATGGGAGGACAGGGGGGCTATCAGCCCCAGCATTTT; CDR3aa: CASSPWMGGQGGYQPQHF
abundance: .; d_gene: TRBD1; j_gene: TRBJ2-3; v_gene: TRBV5-8; CDR3nt: TGTGCCAGCAGCCGTGGGACAGTCACTAGCACAGATACGCAGTATTTT; CDR3aa: CASSRGTVTSTDTQYF
abundance: .; d_gene: TRBD1; j_gene: TRBJ2-7; v_gene: TRBV7-4; CDR3nt: TGTGCCAGCAGCTTAGGAGGGGACAGGAGGTACGAGCAGTACTTC; CDR3aa: CASSLGGDRRYEQYF
abundance: .; d_gene: TRBD1; j_gene: TRBJ2-7; v_gene: TRBV5-4; CDR3nt: TGTGCCAGCAGCCCGGGACAGAGGTACGAGCAGTACTTC; CDR3aa: CASSPGQRYEQYF
abundance: .; d_gene: TRBD1; j_gene: TRBJ1-1; v_gene: TRBV6-5; CDR3nt: TGTGCCAGCAGTTTCGACAGGGGGGAAGCTTTCTTT; CDR3aa: CASSFDRGEAFF
abundance: .; d_gene: .; j_gene: TRBJ2-7; v_gene: TRBV10-3; CDR3nt: TGTGCCATCAGTGACTCCCCTTATAACGAGCAGTACTTC; CDR3aa: CAISDSPYNEQYF
abundance: .; d_gene: TRBD1; j_gene: TRBJ1-5; v_gene: TRBV5-1; CDR3nt: TGCGCCAGCAGCTTGGAAGGGACAGATTATCAGCCCCAGCATTTT; CDR3aa: CASSLEGTDYQPQHF
abundance: .; d_gene: TRBD1; j_gene: TRBJ1-2; v_gene: TRBV27; CDR3nt: TGTGCCAGCAGTCTACAGGGGGCGGGTGGCTACACCTTC; CDR3aa: CASSLQGAGGYTF
abundance: .; d_gene: .; j_gene: TRBJ2-1; v_gene: TRBV6-5; CDR3nt: TGTGCCAGCAGTCGGGTTAACGTTCGCGATGAGCAGTTCTTC; CDR3aa: CASSRVNVRDEQFF
abundance: .; d_gene: TRBD2; j_gene: TRBJ2-7; v_gene: TRBV19; CDR3nt: TGTGCCAGTAGTCCCCGGCTAGCGGGTCGTTTCGAGCAGTACTTC; CDR3aa: CASSPRLAGRFEQYF
abundance: many; d_gene: .; j_gene: TRBJ2-5; v_gene: TRBV18; CDR3nt: TGTGCCAGCTCACCACCGTCTCGAGAGACCCAGTACTTC; CDR3aa: CASSPPSRETQYF
abundance: few; d_gene: TRBD1; j_gene: TRBJ2-2; v_gene: TRBV7-2; CDR3nt: TGTGCCAGCAGCACCCAGGGGGCAGGCACCGGGGAGCTGTTTTTT; CDR3aa: CASSTQGAGTGELFF
abundance: .; d_gene: TRBD2; j_gene: TRBJ2-7; v_gene: TRBV7-9; CDR3nt: TGTGCCAGCAGCCGGGACTACGGAGAGCAGTACTTC; CDR3aa: CASSRDYGEQYF
abundance: .; d_gene: TRBD1; j_gene: TRBJ1-2; v_gene: TRBV28; CDR3nt: TGTGCCAGCACCCAACAGGGGAACTATGGCTACACCTTC; CDR3aa: CASTQQGNYGYTF
abundance: .; d_gene: .; j_gene: TRBJ2-7; v_gene: TRBV21-1; CDR3nt: TGTGCCAGCAGCAAACGGGACCGGGACAGGTACGACCGGTCCTACGAGCAGTACTTC; CDR3aa: CASSKRDRDRYDRSYEQYF
abundance: .; d_gene: .; j_gene: TRBJ2-1; v_gene: TRBV10-3; CDR3nt: TGTGCCATCAGTGACCAAGGAGGTCTTTACGAGCAGTTCTTC; CDR3aa: CAISDQGGLYEQFF
abundance: .; d_gene: TRBD1; j_gene: TRBJ2-1; v_gene: TRBV5-6; CDR3nt: TGTGCCAGCAGCTCCGCCCGGGACAGGGGGTTGGATGAGCAGTTCTTC; CDR3aa: CASSSARDRGLDEQFF
abundance: .; d_gene: TRBD1; j_gene: TRBJ1-2; v_gene: TRBV15; CDR3nt: TGTGCCACCAGCAGCCCCCGGGACAGGGGTCCTGGCACCTTC; CDR3aa: CATSSPRDRGPGTF
abundance: .; d_gene: TRBD2; j_gene: TRBJ2-1; v_gene: TRBV5-4; CDR3nt: TGTGCCAGCAGCTCGGGACTAGGAGACAATGAGCAGTTCTTC; CDR3aa: CASSSGLGDNEQFF
abundance: .; d_gene: .; j_gene: TRBJ1-1; v_gene: TRBV19; CDR3nt: TGTGCCAGTAGTACGCTTAGGGGATGGAACACTGAAGCTTTCTTT; CDR3aa: CASSTLRGWNTEAFF
abundance: .; d_gene: .; j_gene: TRBJ1-3; v_gene: TRBV9; CDR3nt: TGTGCCAGCAGCTCGAGCCGGACTAGCTCTGGAAACACCATATATTTT; CDR3aa: CASSSSRTSSGNTIYF
abundance: .; d_gene: TRBD2; j_gene: TRBJ2-7; v_gene: TRBV28; CDR3nt: TGTGCCAGCAGTCCTCTGCGGGAGCGCTACGAGCAGTACTTC; CDR3aa: CASSPLRERYEQYF
abundance: .; d_gene: TRBD2; j_gene: TRBJ2-7; v_gene: TRBV5-4; CDR3nt: TGTGCCAGCAGCCCCGGGACTAGCGGGAAGGGCTACGAGCAGTACTTC; CDR3aa: CASSPGTSGKGYEQYF
abundance: .; d_gene: .; j_gene: TRBJ1-5; v_gene: TRBV13; CDR3nt: TGTGCCAGCAGCCCGGGACTCGATCAGCCCCAGCATTTT; CDR3aa: CASSPGLDQPQHF
abundance: .; d_gene: TRBD2; j_gene: TRBJ2-3; v_gene: TRBV2; CDR3nt: TGTGCCAGCGCAGGGGGGGCGGGAGGGCCGGATACGCAGTATTTT; CDR3aa: CASAGGAGGPDTQYF
abundance: .; d_gene: .; j_gene: TRBJ2-5; v_gene: TRBV6-1; CDR3nt: TGTGCCAGCATTATGACTAGGGGCGAGACCCAGTACTTC; CDR3aa: CASIMTRGETQYF
abundance: .; d_gene: .; j_gene: TRBJ2-3; v_gene: TRBV7-6; CDR3nt: TGTGCCAGCAGCTTATCAGGGAGGTCTGATACGCAGTATTTT; CDR3aa: CASSLSGRSDTQYF
abundance: .; d_gene: .; j_gene: TRBJ1-1; v_gene: TRBV27; CDR3nt: TGTGCCAGCAGTTTACGGGGGAGTGGAGGCAACACTGAAGCTTTCTTT; CDR3aa: CASSLRGSGGNTEAFF
abundance: .; d_gene: .; j_gene: TRBJ2-6; v_gene: TRBV28; CDR3nt: TGTGCCAGCAGTTTACGTGGGCAGGGTGGGGCCAACGTCCTGACTTTC; CDR3aa: CASSLRGQGGANVLTF
abundance: few; d_gene: .; j_gene: TRBJ1-2; v_gene: TRBV9; CDR3nt: TGTGCCAGCAGCGTGGAGGTCGGGAGGAAGGCTATTGGCTACACCTTC; CDR3aa: CASSVEVGRKAIGYTF
abundance: .; d_gene: .; j_gene: TRBJ1-1; v_gene: TRBV9; CDR3nt: TGTGCCAGCACTCGGACAGAGAACACTGAAGCTTTCTTT; CDR3aa: CASTRTENTEAFF